This T cell receptor (beta chain) was profiled in a study of blood T cell repertoires in COVID-19. On the study more broadly: Nucleic acid was either cDNA or gDNA, and it came from T cells, B-cell-depleted T cells, or PBMCs.

In the authors' workflow: Reference gene primer amplification yielded estimated nucleated cell counts. Assay used: immunoSEQ multiplex PCR; TCRdb lists only in-frame clones, some missing. Clone size and V and J calls were adopted from that table, with D and trimming inferred from the DNA. The data hold about 150,000 clones, with roughly 90% observed a single time. V was clipped by 6 bases and J by 7 bases, with 16 bases between them. This CDR3 contains 14 residues. The germline CDR1 and CDR2 sequences are ENHRY and SYGVKD. This chain uses TRBV10-3 with TRBJ1-5; no reliable D call. The specimen was peripheral blood. This clonotype originated in a human donor in a cohort sampled during active COVID-19. The CDR3 is CAISQAASVQPQHF. Here the CDR3 DNA reads TGTGCCATCAGCCAAGCGGCATCGGTCCAGCCCCAGCATTTT.